A selection of T cell receptor beta chains follows, all from one sample in a study of T cell repertoires in cytomegalovirus infection. Each CDR3 protein gets one entry after TCRdb re-called the reads with MiXCR. The table lists around 320,000 distinct CDR3 sequences, more than 9% of them singletons. Input material: PBMCs. The receptors come from a human donor in good health (CMV status not recorded). Some clones in this sample may be carry-over from other donors' samples. Each CDR3 is given without its conserved first and last residue.

j_call v_call cdr3_aa
TRBJ1-2 TRBV6-1 ASRSRTGSGGYT
TRBJ1-1 TRBV11-1 ASSFAGTANTEAF
TRBJ1-1 TRBV7-2 ASSLGAPSLNTEAF
TRBJ2-5 TRBV2 ASGERRAVQETQY
TRBJ2-7 TRBV20-1 NALPGLASYEQY
TRBJ2-3 TRBV12-3/TRBV12-4 ASSRTGSGTDTQY
TRBJ1-6 TRBV12-3/TRBV12-4 ASFASRGRRNSPLH
TRBJ1-5 TRBV5-4 ASSDGQGGGNQPQH
TRBJ1-5 TRBV20-1 SARDWGQPNQPQH
TRBJ1-4 TRBV11-2 ASSLVGGVGTNEKLF
TRBJ2-1 TRBV11-3 ASSLAGVVSNEQF
TRBJ2-7 TRBV20-1 SASGDSNYEQY
TRBJ1-2 TRBV12-3/TRBV12-4 ASSLGQPIANYGYT
TRBJ2-4 TRBV12-3/TRBV12-4 ASSSAVQGAKSPKNIQY
TRBJ2-7 TRBV7-2 ASSESSGSFYEQY
TRBJ2-7 TRBV6-2/TRBV6-3 ASRGDRNYEQY
TRBJ1-1 TRBV12-3/TRBV12-4 ASGNSIKSTEAF
TRBJ2-4 TRBV11-2 ASSLIGGQKNIQY
TRBJ2-5 TRBV7-9 ASSHTSHGQQETQY
TRBJ1-1 TRBV12-3/TRBV12-4 ASSLPPTEAF
TRBJ2-5 TRBV7-6 ASSVSGTGVSQY
TRBJ2-1 TRBV5-1 ASSLRSDRVEQF
TRBJ2-7 TRBV28 ASSPIPGLAVSYEQY
TRBJ2-7 TRBV7-2 ASSGSGGRIEQY
TRBJ1-1 TRBV11-2 ASSLTRALEAF
TRBJ2-2 TRBV12-3/TRBV12-4 ASSLMAGGSGELF
TRBJ1-5 TRBV7-6 ASSLGTGEGQPQH
TRBJ2-5 TRBV20-1 SASGQLQETQY
TRBJ2-4 TRBV19 ASSPSGTGGSKNIQY
TRBJ1-4 TRBV5-1 ASSALTTNEKLF
TRBJ2-1 TRBV5-6 ASSMGLAGRF
TRBJ2-5 TRBV6-2/TRBV6-3 ASSYSEILETQY
TRBJ2-7 TRBV10-3 AISDLTYEQY
TRBJ2-3 TRBV7-2 ASSSQGAGTRRLDTQY
TRBJ1-2 TRBV7-2 ASSLESRGSLYT
TRBJ2-1 TRBV4-3 ASSQDWGSGRRNEQF
TRBJ2-7 TRBV6-2/TRBV6-3 ASSYSTRSYEQY
TRBJ1-5 TRBV6-2/TRBV6-3 ASSTIRQPQH
TRBJ1-3 TRBV7-2 ASSTTGPPSGNTIY
TRBJ2-3 TRBV6-2/TRBV6-3 ASRGESVTDTQY
TRBJ2-1 TRBV19 ATRTSGGAVYNEQF